A selection of T cell receptor beta chains follows, all from one sample in a study of T cell responses to AZD1222 COVID-19 vaccine. The table came from immunoSEQ multiplex PCR; TCRdb's copy has only in-frame clones and leaves some out. The sample holds about 150,000 clones, around 90% seen once. This specimen consisted of peripheral blood, obtained 28 days after the second AZD1222 dose. Receptor source: an adult who received the AZD1222 COVID-19 vaccine. CDR3s include the opening cysteine and the closing phenylalanine or tryptophan. Each record gives: clone size, D gene, J gene, V gene, CDR3 protein, CDR3 DNA. The D gene is left open where the match is weak. Clone sizes are given selectively: once, few, many, or a class where the clone is expanded.

NA | NA | TRBJ1-6 | TRBV18 | CASSPGPGTSPLHF | TGTGCCAGCTCACCGGGACCGGGGACTTCACCCCTCCACTTT
NA | TRBD1 | TRBJ2-7 | TRBV7-9 | CASSTGGQGAFRDEQYF | TGTGCCAGCAGCACGGGCGGACAGGGGGCATTTCGAGACGAGCAGTACTTC
once | NA | TRBJ2-1 | TRBV5-4 | CASTLGGGSYNEQFF | TGTGCCAGCACCCTGGGGGGCGGCTCCTACAATGAGCAGTTCTTC
NA | NA | TRBJ1-1 | TRBV28 | CASRETEAFF | TGTGCCAGCAGGGAAACTGAAGCTTTCTTT
NA | TRBD2 | TRBJ2-3 | TRBV13 | CASASGDTQYF | TGTGCCAGCGCTAGCGGGGATACGCAGTATTTT
few | NA | TRBJ2-1 | TRBV5-8 | CASSLGRVGEQFF | TGTGCCAGCAGCTTGGGAAGAGTTGGTGAGCAGTTCTTC
NA | NA | TRBJ2-7 | TRBV7-6 | CASSLGQPGLYEQYF | TGTGCCAGCAGCTTAGGACAGCCGGGGCTTTACGAGCAGTACTTC
NA | NA | TRBJ1-2 | TRBV6-5 | CASSYFFNYGYTF | TGTGCCAGCAGTTACTTTTTTAACTATGGCTACACCTTC
NA | NA | TRBJ2-4 | TRBV2 | CASSDGGNIQYF | TGTGCCAGCAGTGATGGGGGAAACATTCAGTACTTC
NA | TRBD2 | TRBJ2-1 | TRBV11-2 | CASSAWTRAYHNEQFF | TGTGCCAGCAGCGCCTGGACTAGGGCTTACCACAATGAGCAGTTCTTC
NA | NA | TRBJ1-1 | TRBV5-1 | CASSLTGGHTEAFF | TGCGCCAGCAGCTTGACAGGCGGACACACTGAAGCTTTCTTT
NA | TRBD2 | TRBJ2-1 | TRBV6-4 | CASSPQRDYNEQFF | TGTGCCAGCAGTCCCCAGCGGGACTACAATGAGCAGTTCTTC
NA | NA | TRBJ2-3 | TRBV2 | CASTVAVTDTQYF | TGTGCCAGCACAGTAGCGGTGACAGATACGCAGTATTTT
few | TRBD1 | TRBJ1-4 | TRBV2 | CASSEDRVVEKLFF | TGTGCCAGCAGCGAGGACAGGGTAGTTGAAAAACTGTTTTTT
NA | NA | TRBJ2-3 | TRBV7-6 | CASSHRVSTDTQYF | TGTGCCAGCAGCCACAGGGTCTCCACAGATACGCAGTATTTT
NA | NA | TRBJ2-6 | TRBV2 | CASSESWVGANVLTF | TGTGCCAGCAGTGAATCGTGGGTTGGGGCCAACGTCCTGACTTTC
NA | TRBD1 | TRBJ1-5 | TRBV6-5 | CASSRRGLNQPQHF | TGTGCCAGCAGCAGGAGGGGGCTCAATCAGCCCCAGCATTTT
NA | NA | TRBJ1-5 | TRBV10-3 | CAISGTDEPNQPQHF | TGTGCCATCAGTGGCACAGACGAGCCGAATCAGCCCCAGCATTTT
NA | TRBD2 | TRBJ2-3 | TRBV30 | CATSRLAGLTDTQYF | TGTGCCACCTCAAGACTAGCGGGACTCACAGATACGCAGTATTTT
few | NA | TRBJ1-2 | TRBV6-5 | CASSYSTGANYGYTF | TGTGCCAGCAGTTACTCGACGGGCGCTAACTATGGCTACACCTTC
few | NA | TRBJ2-4 | TRBV2 | CASSALAKNIQYF | TGTGCCAGCAGTGCTCTAGCCAAAAACATTCAGTACTTC
NA | NA | TRBJ1-2 | TRBV6-1 | CASSDQVGLNYGYTF | TGTGCCAGCAGTGATCAAGTCGGGCTGAACTATGGCTACACCTTC
NA | NA | TRBJ1-1 | TRBV6-5 | CASSYPGTKVAFF | TGTGCCAGCAGTTACCCCGGGACAAAGGTGGCTTTCTTT
NA | TRBD2 | TRBJ2-7 | TRBV7-2 | CASSLPAGGLQSLEQYF | TGTGCCAGCAGCTTACCAGCGGGAGGGCTCCAGTCACTCGAGCAGTACTTC
NA | TRBD1 | TRBJ1-3 | TRBV19 | CASSPTGIGNTIYF | TGTGCCAGTAGTCCGACAGGGATAGGAAACACCATATATTTT
NA | TRBD1 | TRBJ1-5 | TRBV10-2 | CASSDGTVSNQPQHF | TGCGCCAGCAGCGACGGGACAGTAAGCAATCAGCCCCAGCATTTT
NA | NA | TRBJ2-3 | TRBV7-8 | CASSLDGRSTDTQYF | TGTGCCAGCAGCTTAGACGGCCGGAGCACAGATACGCAGTATTTT
NA | NA | TRBJ1-1 | TRBV5-5 | CASSSLGSAEAFF | TGTGCCAGCAGCTCCCTAGGAAGCGCTGAAGCTTTCTTT
NA | TRBD2 | TRBJ2-3 | TRBV27 | CASSPPAGKSTDTQYF | TGTGCCAGCAGTCCACCAGCGGGAAAAAGCACAGATACGCAGTATTTT
NA | NA | TRBJ2-1 | TRBV11-1 | CASSLGGAQQFF | TGTGCCAGCAGCTTAGGAGGGGCCCAGCAGTTCTTC
NA | NA | TRBJ2-1 | TRBV2 | CASSYPYRDNEQFF | TGTGCCAGCAGCTATCCCTACAGAGACAATGAGCAGTTCTTC
NA | NA | TRBJ1-3 | TRBV15 | CATSESGNTIYF | TGTGCCACCAGCGAGTCTGGAAACACCATATATTTT
NA | TRBD1 | TRBJ2-6 | TRBV3-1/TRBV3-2 | CASSQLDRGLWGGANVLTF | TGTGCCAGCAGCCAACTGGACAGGGGACTCTGGGGTGGGGCCAACGTCCTGACTTTC
NA | NA | TRBJ1-4 | TRBV2 | CASSSGTVFGKLFF | TGTGCCAGCAGTTCCGGGACGGTCTTCGGAAAACTGTTTTTT
NA | NA | TRBJ2-7 | TRBV29-1 | CSVGIRYEQYF | TGCAGCGTGGGAATTCGTTACGAGCAGTACTTC
NA | NA | TRBJ1-3 | TRBV12-3/TRBV12-4 | CASTVGGNTIYF | TGTGCCAGCACGGTCGGGGGCAACACCATATATTTT
once | NA | TRBJ1-2 | TRBV30 | CAWSVRGAQNYGYTF | TGTGCCTGGAGTGTACGAGGGGCGCAGAACTATGGCTACACCTTC
NA | NA | TRBJ2-7 | TRBV11-2 | CASSPGLNYEQYF | TGTGCCAGCAGCCCAGGACTCAACTACGAGCAGTACTTC
NA | NA | TRBJ1-1 | TRBV12-3/TRBV12-4 | CASSFGDSTEAFF | TGTGCCAGCAGTTTCGGGGATTCGACTGAAGCTTTCTTT
NA | NA | TRBJ2-7 | TRBV4-2 | CASSQEEYLEQYF | TGTGCCAGCAGCCAAGAGGAGTATCTCGAGCAGTACTTC
NA | TRBD2 | TRBJ2-1 | TRBV4-1 | CASSLGLTDTYNEQFF | TGCGCCAGCAGCCTGGGACTAACGGACACCTACAATGAGCAGTTCTTC
NA | TRBD2 | TRBJ2-1 | TRBV5-4 | CASSRSSGSMYEQFF | TGTGCCAGCAGCCGGTCTAGCGGGAGCATGTATGAGCAGTTCTTC
once | TRBD1 | TRBJ2-1 | TRBV6-5 | CAANSDRGLNEQFF | TGTGCCGCGAACTCGGACAGGGGGCTCAATGAGCAGTTCTTC
NA | TRBD1 | TRBJ2-1 | TRBV6-5 | CASSSTGAGVYNEQFF | TGTGCCAGCAGTTCGACAGGGGCCGGGGTATACAATGAGCAGTTCTTC